These 24 T cell receptor beta chains were sequenced from one sample in a study of neoadjuvant anti-PD-1 for oral cavity cancer. Time point specified: after neoadjuvant nivolumab, at surgical resection. TCRdb keeps only in-frame clones here, not all; method: immunoSEQ multiplex PCR. The data contain about 13,000 clones, just under 75% of them singletons. Sample: PBMCs, taken after nivolumab (anti-PD-1) treatment. The receptors derive from a person aged 40 to 85 with oral cavity squamous cell carcinoma.

This clone was observed a few times. This chain joins TRBV6-6 and TRBJ2-7; 7 bases are a match to TRBD1. The CDR3 contains 14 residues. The J segment lost 0 bases and the V segment lost 4 bases, leaving 3 bases of the junction unmatched. CDR1 is MNHNY, CDR2 SVGAGI, per germline (reference sequence). In DNA form, the CDR3 reads TGTGCCAGCAGTTCGACAGGGCCCTCCTACGAGCAGTACTTC. Its translation: CASSSTGPSYEQYF.

By sample fraction, this clone is medium-sized. The V gene is TRBV29-1, the J gene TRBJ1-1; the D is unclear. CDR3 length: 14 amino acids. Per germline, CDR1 SQVTM and CDR2 ANQGSEA. Trimming stripped 7 bases from V and 1 base from J, with 16 bases between. The CDR3 DNA sequence: TGCAGCGCCTTATCGGGCGGCCCGAACACTGAAGCTTTCTTT. Translated, it gives CSALSGGPNTEAFF.

The rearrangement links TRBV27 to TRBJ1-1; 9 nucleotides agree with TRBD1. V lost 5 bases to trimming and J lost 8 bases; unmatched junction nucleotides: 6. Germline CDR1 reads MNHEY; CDR2 reads SMNVEV (reference sequence). The CDR3 spans 13 residues. The CDR3 DNA is TGTGCCAGCAGTCCCGGACAGGGGATCGAAGCTTTCTTT. Its protein product is CASSPGQGIEAFF.

The genes are TRBV21-1 and TRBJ1-5. TRBV21-1 is listed as a pseudogene. The CDR3 extends over 17 amino acids. CDR3 in DNA: TGTGCCAGCAGCAATGGGGTTGGGGGTCCGGGGAGGCAGCCCCAGCATTTT. This translates into CASSNGVGGPGRQPQHF.

V is TRBV11-2 and J is TRBJ2-1; a possible D gene is TRBD1 (6 bases). The V gene's germline CDR1 is SGHAT and CDR2 FQNNGV. The CDR3 covers 16 residues. V was clipped by 8 bases and J by 0 bases, with 17 bases between them. The CDR3 coding sequence is TGTGCCAGCGGGTCCAGGGGCCTCAGCTCCTACAATGAGCAGTTCTTC. It yields the protein CASGSRGLSSYNEQFF.

This clone was observed a single time. This chain connects TRBV11-2 to TRBJ1-1; 11 bases are a match to TRBD1. V gave up 5 bases and J gave up 5 bases; unmatched junction bases: 4. The germline V gene has CDR1 SGHAT and CDR2 FQNNGV. CDR3 length: 14 residues. The CDR3 region is CASSPDRGHTEAFF. DNA of the CDR3: TGTGCCAGCAGCCCGGACAGGGGGCATACTGAAGCTTTCTTT.

The chain couples TRBV6-4 to TRBJ2-1; D is perhaps TRBD2 (5 bases). Per germline, CDR1 MRHNA and CDR2 SNTAGT. The CDR3 covers 13 residues. V lost 2 bases and J 9 bases, leaving 11 bases between the germline ends. The CDR3 sequence: CASSDEGEGEQFF. The CDR3 DNA is TGTGCCAGCAGTGACGAGGGCGAGGGTGAGCAGTTCTTC.

The CDR3 DNA reads TGTGCCAGCAGTTTAGCAGGGCAGGGCAATCAGCCCCAGCATTTT. It yields the protein CASSLAGQGNQPQHF. V usage is TRBV28 and J usage is TRBJ1-5; D might be TRBD1 (5 bases). The V end was cut by 2 bases, the J end by 2 bases, with 10 bases between. The CDR3 sequence is 15 residues long. Germline V CDR1 and CDR2: MDHEN, SYDVKM.

The chain links TRBV29-1 to TRBJ2-5; 8 bases are a match to TRBD2. The DNA end is more similar to TRBJ2-7, so the J call may be wrong. Per the germline V gene, CDR1 is SQVTM and CDR2 is ANQGSEA. This CDR3 has 12 amino acids. In DNA, the CDR3 is TGCAGCGGTAGCGGGACCGCCTACGAGCAGTACTTC. Translated, it gives CSGSGTAYEQYF.

V gene TRBV19 combines with J gene TRBJ1-3; 10 bases are a match to TRBD1. CDR1 and CDR2 from the germline V gene are LNHDA and SQIVND (reference sequence). The V and J ends lost 4 bases and 8 bases, in that order; junction bases with no gene match: 11. The CDR3 runs 16 residues. CDR3 protein: CASSRKLTGGKDTIYF. The CDR3 DNA is TGTGCCAGTAGTAGAAAATTGACAGGGGGCAAGGACACCATATATTTT. The whole variable domain, filled in from reference TRBV19 and TRBJ1-3, reads DGGITQSPKYLFRKEGQNVTLSCEQNLNHDAMYWYRQDPGQGLRLIYYSQIVNDFQKGDIAEGYSVSREKKESFPLTVTSAQKNPTAFYLCASSRKLTGGKDTIYFGEGSWLTVV.

V is TRBV18 and J is TRBJ1-2; possible D gene TRBD1, 6 bases. Between the trimmed V and J ends, which lost 3 bases and 1 base, there was a span of 6 bases. In germline, CDR1 is KGHSH, CDR2 LQKENI. CDR3 length: 13 amino acids. The CDR3, as DNA: TGTGCCAGCTCACCGGACAGTAACTATGGCTACACCTTC. Its protein is CASSPDSNYGYTF.

The V gene is TRBV29-1, the J gene TRBJ2-2; tentative D call: TRBD1 (5 bases). Germline CDR1 and CDR2: SQVTM and ANQGSEA. The CDR3 covers 13 residues. The V and J ends lost 3 bases and 3 bases respectively, with 8 bases between them. The CDR3 DNA reads as TGCAGCGTTGACAGGGATGACACCGGGGAGCTGTTTTTT. As protein: CSVDRDDTGELFF.

The rearrangement uses TRBV6-5 and TRBJ1-2; weak D call: TRBD1 (6 bases). The CDR3 runs to 12 residues. The germline gives CDR1 MNHEY, CDR2 SVGAGI. The germline V and J ends were trimmed by 5 bases and 8 bases, with 12 bases remaining between them. In nucleotides, the CDR3 is TGTGCCAGCAGTGAAAGGGGGAGGGGCTACACCTTC. Translating it yields CASSERGRGYTF.

In this sample, this clone turned up a few times. The chain couples TRBV2 to TRBJ1-1; a possible D gene is TRBD1 (5 bases). Trimming left V 1 base short and J 5 bases short, with 8 bases between. The CDR3 is 13 amino acids. Germline loops: CDR1 SNHLY, CDR2 FYNNEI. The CDR3 sequence: CASSEEGRTEAFF. The CDR3 nucleotides are TGTGCCAGCAGTGAAGAGGGGCGAACTGAAGCTTTCTTT.

The chain combines TRBV19 with TRBJ2-7; tentatively, D is TRBD1 (5 bases). Per the germline V gene, CDR1 is LNHDA and CDR2 is SQIVND (reference sequence). The CDR3 has 15 residues. Trimming removed 1 base from V and 3 bases from J, with 13 bases in between. The CDR3 sequence is CASSIAWQGFYEQYF. The DNA of the CDR3 is TGTGCCAGTAGTATAGCATGGCAGGGATTCTACGAGCAGTACTTC.

CDR3 residues: CASQGGTRETQYF. As DNA, the CDR3 is TGCGCCAGCCAGGGGGGAACGCGAGAGACCCAGTACTTC. The V gene is TRBV4-1, the J gene TRBJ2-5; possibly TRBD1 for D (7 bases). The CDR3 consists of 13 residues. CDR1 MGHRA and CDR2 YSYEKL come from the germline V gene. V lost 8 bases and J lost 4, with 14 bases in between.

In its sample, this clone was seen a few times. The gene calls are TRBV5-1 and TRBJ2-2, with 7 nucleotides matching TRBD1. The CDR3 is 17 residues long. V trimming: 0 bases; J trimming: 3 bases; junction bases outside the gene matches: 8. Germline CDR1 reads SGHRS; CDR2 reads YFSETQ. The CDR3: CASSLGRLTGDTGELFF. CDR3 nucleotides: TGCGCCAGCAGCTTGGGGAGGTTAACAGGGGACACCGGGGAGCTGTTTTTT.

This clone was picked up a small number of times. This chain joins TRBV2 and TRBJ1-5, with a possible D match to TRBD1 (6 bases). Deletions cut 4 bases from V and 4 bases from J, with 8 bases between. Germline loops: CDR1 SNHLY, CDR2 FYNNEI. The CDR3 spans 13 residues. As DNA, the CDR3 is TGTGCCAGCAGTGGACAGGCTAATCAGCCCCAGCATTTT. Translating it yields CASSGQANQPQHF.

V usage is TRBV5-1 and J usage is TRBJ2-3, with no clear D. Germline assignment: CDR1 SGHRS and CDR2 YFSETQ. CDR3 length: 12 amino acids. V lost 1 base, J lost 5 bases, and 5 bases lay in between. In nucleotides, the CDR3 is TGCGCCAGCAGCTTGCCGCAAGATACGCAGTATTTT. The encoded protein is CASSLPQDTQYF. The entire variable domain, with the rest obtained from reference TRBV5-1 and TRBJ2-3, is as follows: KAGVTQTPRYLIKTRGQQVTLSCSPISGHRSVSWYQQTPGQGLQFLFEYFSETQRNKGNFPGRFSGRQFSNSRSEMNVSTLELGDSALYLCASSLPQDTQYFGPGTRLTVL.

The gene calls are TRBV9 and TRBJ2-7; 9 bases map to TRBD2. The CDR3 sequence is 15 residues long. J gave up 2 bases and V 0 bases, and 3 bases lay outside the gene matches. CDR1 and CDR2 (germline): SGDLS, YYNGEE. The CDR3 reads CASSVGAGGTYEQYF. For the CDR3, the DNA is TGTGCCAGCAGCGTAGGAGCGGGAGGAACCTACGAGCAGTACTTC.

This clone was seen just once. The chain combines TRBV6-5 with TRBJ1-2, with 7 bases identical to TRBD1. V shed 8 bases and J 7 bases; nucleotides not matched to a gene: 13. CDR3 size: 14 residues. The germline gives CDR1 MNHEY, CDR2 SVGAGI. The CDR3 region is CASGGGTDRSGYTF. As DNA, the CDR3 is TGTGCCAGCGGCGGGGGAACGGACAGGAGTGGCTACACCTTC.

The chain links TRBV5-1 to TRBJ2-7; D not certain. The V gene lost 5 bases and the J gene lost 0 bases, with 12 bases spanning the gap. The CDR3 is 14 residues long. CDR1 and CDR2 (germline): SGHRS, YFSETQ. The DNA of the CDR3 is TGCGCCAGCAGTTTCAACGACCCCTCCTACGAGCAGTACTTC. It translates to CASSFNDPSYEQYF.

This chain connects TRBV5-1 to TRBJ2-2; D gene uncertain. Germline lookup yields CDR1 SGHRS and CDR2 YFSETQ. The CDR3 runs to 14 residues. The germline V and J ends were trimmed by 0 bases and 4 bases, with 7 bases remaining between them. This chain's CDR3 is CASSLDGVTGELFF. Here the CDR3 DNA reads TGCGCCAGCAGCTTGGATGGGGTCACCGGGGAGCTGTTTTTT.

This clone showed up just a few times. The chain combines TRBV9 with TRBJ1-3; D is possibly TRBD1 (6 bases). Looked up from germline, CDR1 is SGDLS and CDR2 is YYNGEE. The CDR3 extends over 14 amino acids. The V end lost 3 bases, the J end lost 5 bases, and 12 bases lay between the germline ends. The CDR3 reads CASSESDSRNTIYF. CDR3 bases: TGTGCCAGCAGCGAGTCGGACAGCAGAAACACCATATATTTT.